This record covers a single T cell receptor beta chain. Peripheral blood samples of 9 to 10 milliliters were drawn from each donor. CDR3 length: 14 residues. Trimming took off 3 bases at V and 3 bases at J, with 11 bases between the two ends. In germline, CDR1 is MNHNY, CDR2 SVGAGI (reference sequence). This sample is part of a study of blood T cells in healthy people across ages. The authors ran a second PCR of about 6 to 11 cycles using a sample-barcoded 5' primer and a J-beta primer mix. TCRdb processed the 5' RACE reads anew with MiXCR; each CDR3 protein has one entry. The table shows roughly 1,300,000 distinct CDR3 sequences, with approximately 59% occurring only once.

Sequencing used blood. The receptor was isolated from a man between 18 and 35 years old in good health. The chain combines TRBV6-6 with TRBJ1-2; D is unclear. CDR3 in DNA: TGTGCCAGCAGTTATACACGAGGAGACTATGGCTACACCTTC. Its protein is CASSYTRGDYGYTF.